One sample yielded the 29 T cell receptor beta chains listed below, sequenced in a study of human T cells and chemical hapten exposure. Each CDR3 protein gets one entry after TCRdb re-called the RACE reads with MiXCR. The top ten hold roughly 2.4% of the sample, which has tens of thousands of distinct CDR3 sequences, around 9.6% seen once. Time point meaning: patch test 2, 6 weeks after DPC sensitization. Treatment denoted: therapeutic diphenylcyclopropenone sensitization with weekly scalp DPC. The sequencing here drew on whole blood, taken in connection with sensitization to the hapten diphenylcyclopropenone (DPC). These receptors all come from a woman in her twenties or thirties with alopecia areata. Some clones in this sample may be carry-over from other donors' samples.

This clonotype was seen more than once but under ten times. CDR3 DNA sequence: TGTGCCAGCAGCCTCCGACAGGGCGGGTCACCCCTCCACTTT. Protein sequence: CASSLRQGGSPLHF. This chain joins TRBV12-3 or TRBV12-4 and TRBJ1-6; 7 bases line up with TRBD1. The ends lost 6 bases at V and 10 bases at J; junction bases unmatched: 9. The CDR3 has 14 amino acids.

This clonotype was detected ten times or more. J is TRBJ1-1 and V is TRBV20-1; D unclear. This CDR3 has 13 residues. The germline V and J ends were trimmed by 6 bases and 5 bases, with 16 bases remaining between them. CDR1 is DFQATT and CDR2 is SNEGSKA in the germline V gene (reference sequence). DNA of the CDR3: TGCAGTGCCTCGCGGGTTACCCGGACTGAAGCTTTCTTT. Protein: CSASRVTRTEAFF.

This clonotype has ten or more counts. This chain links TRBV6-5 with TRBJ1-1, with no clear D. The V end lost 0 bases, the J end lost 5 bases, and 7 bases lay between the germline ends. Germline CDR1 reads MNHEY; CDR2 reads SVGAGI. The CDR3 has 13 residues. CDR3 nucleotides: TGTGCCAGCAGTTACTCGGGCGGGACTGAAGCTTTCTTT. Translating gives CASSYSGGTEAFF.

This clonotype appeared a few times. The chain employs TRBV12-3 or TRBV12-4 and TRBJ2-5; D might be TRBD2 (6 bases). CDR3 length: 13 residues. Between the trimmed V and J ends, which lost 2 bases and 5 bases, there was a span of 9 bases. CDR3 amino acids: CASSLIGSETQYF. Written as DNA, the CDR3 is TGTGCCAGCAGTTTAATCGGGAGTGAGACCCAGTACTTC.

There are a few counts of this clonotype. The chain recombines TRBV20-1 with TRBJ2-7; possibly TRBD1 for D (5 bases). The CDR3 length is 14 residues. V lost 6 bases, J lost 2 bases, and 17 bases lay in between. Looked up from germline, CDR1 is DFQATT and CDR2 is SNEGSKA (reference sequence). CDR3 protein: CSAKGPQGTYEQYF. Written as DNA, the CDR3 is TGCAGTGCCAAGGGCCCCCAGGGCACCTACGAGCAGTACTTC.

V is TRBV30 and J is TRBJ2-3, with D tentatively TRBD2 (7 bases). V shed 2 bases and J shed 7 bases, with 19 bases lying between them. The germline V gene encodes CDR1 GTSNPN and CDR2 SVGIG (reference sequence). The CDR3 has 15 residues. CDR3 in DNA: TGTGCCTGGAGTCAAGGGGGGGCTCTCTCAAATACGCAGTATTTT. Translated: CAWSQGGALSNTQYF.

This clonotype showed up many times. V is TRBV29-1 and J is TRBJ2-2; D remains ambiguous. V lost 6 bases to trimming and J lost 1 base, with 12 bases between them. In germline, CDR1 is SQVTM, CDR2 ANQGSEA. The CDR3 is 14 amino acids. The CDR3 here is CSVARARNTGELFF. CDR3 DNA sequence: TGCAGCGTCGCTAGGGCCAGGAACACCGGGGAGCTGTTTTTT.

This clonotype was seen many times. This rearrangement joins TRBV12-3 or TRBV12-4 to TRBJ1-1; tentative D call: TRBD1 (5 bases). Trimming removed 5 bases at V and 3 bases at J, with 7 bases between. The CDR3 is 12 residues long. CDR3 in amino acids: CASSGTYTEAFF. As DNA, the CDR3 is TGTGCCAGCAGTGGGACCTACACTGAAGCTTTCTTT.

The sample holds a few counts of this clonotype. This rearrangement joins TRBV20-1 to TRBJ1-2, with D possibly being TRBD1 (5 bases). Germline lookup yields CDR1 DFQATT and CDR2 SNEGSKA (reference sequence). CDR3 length equals 12 residues. The V end lost 3 bases, the J end lost 3 bases, and 8 bases lay between the germline ends. The CDR3 sequence: CSARTVDYGYTF. DNA of the CDR3: TGCAGTGCTAGGACAGTGGACTATGGCTACACCTTC.

This chain joins TRBV6-2 or TRBV6-3 and TRBJ2-2, with D perhaps TRBD2 (6 bases). Trimming shortened V by 1 base and J by 1 base, and 7 bases separated the two germline ends. The CDR3 runs 15 residues. CDR1 and CDR2 from the germline V gene are MNHEY and SVGEGT. The CDR3 DNA reads as TGTGCCAGCAGTTACTGGGACTGGAACACCGGGGAGCTGTTTTTT. This codes for CASSYWDWNTGELFF.

The V call is TRBV7-9, the J call TRBJ2-3, with a possible D match to TRBD1 (5 bases). The V end was cut by 1 base, the J end by 1 base, with 6 bases between. The germline gives CDR1 SEHNR, CDR2 FQNEAQ (reference sequence). This CDR3 is 14 amino acids long. The CDR3 sequence: CASSLEQGTDTQYF. DNA for the CDR3: TGTGCCAGCAGCTTAGAACAGGGCACAGATACGCAGTATTTT.

This clonotype has a handful of counts. This chain joins TRBV7-2 and TRBJ1-1, with 7 bases matching TRBD1. The CDR3 loop spans 13 amino acids. From germline, CDR1 is SGHTA and CDR2 FQGNSA. V lost 1 base to trimming and J lost 4 bases; unmatched junction nucleotides: 0. CDR3 sequence: CASSLDRGTEAFF. The DNA for the CDR3 is TGTGCCAGCAGCTTAGACAGGGGCACTGAAGCTTTCTTT.

This clonotype was seen at least ten times. The chain links TRBV20-1 to TRBJ2-3; a weak D match, TRBD1 (5 bases). The CDR3 length is 14 residues. CDR1 and CDR2 from the germline V gene are DFQATT and SNEGSKA (reference sequence). Trimming left V 5 bases short and J 1 base short, with 13 bases between. The CDR3 DNA reads TGCAGTGCTCAAGCAGAAGGGGGCACAGATACGCAGTATTTT. This gives the protein CSAQAEGGTDTQYF.

V gene TRBV15 combines with J gene TRBJ1-1, with D uncertain. This CDR3 contains 18 residues. The germline V gene encodes CDR1 LNHNV and CDR2 YYDKDF (reference sequence). Trimming took off 0 bases at V and 0 bases at J, with 17 bases between the two ends. Here the CDR3 reads CATSRDHFPGGMNTEAFF. The CDR3 bases are TGTGCCACCAGCAGAGATCATTTTCCAGGCGGCATGAACACTGAAGCTTTCTTT.

The chain combines TRBV28 with TRBJ2-2; a weak D match, TRBD2 (6 bases). The germline V and J ends were trimmed by 7 bases and 6 bases, with 18 bases remaining between them. Germline CDR1 and CDR2: MDHEN and SYDVKM. The CDR3 loop spans 15 amino acids. The CDR3 reads CASTQVGSSAGELFF. CDR3 nucleotide sequence: TGTGCCAGCACCCAGGTCGGGAGTAGCGCCGGGGAGCTGTTTTTT.

This clonotype occurred many times. The gene calls are TRBV7-2 and TRBJ1-5; D is unresolved. Trimming removed 1 base at V and 3 bases at J, with 4 bases between. The CDR3 loop spans 13 amino acids. The germline gives CDR1 SGHTA, CDR2 FQGNSA. This chain's CDR3 is CASSLEPNQPQHF. As DNA, the CDR3 is TGTGCCAGCAGCTTAGAACCCAATCAGCCCCAGCATTTT. Drawing the rest from reference TRBV7-2 and TRBJ1-5, the complete variable domain is GAGVSQSPSNKVTEKGKDVELRCDPISGHTALYWYRQSLGQGLEFLIYFQGNSAPDKSGLPSDRFSAERTGGSVSTLTIQRTQQEDSAVYLCASSLEPNQPQHFGDGTRLSIL.

This chain's CDR3 is CASSLGGGISDTQYF. In DNA form, the CDR3 reads TGTGCCAGCAGCTTAGGCGGAGGGATTTCGGATACGCAGTATTTT. This chain connects TRBV7-2 to TRBJ2-3; a possible D gene is TRBD2 (6 bases). Germline-derived CDR1 and CDR2 are SGHTA and FQGNSA. This CDR3 is built from 15 residues. V was trimmed by 1 base and J by 6 bases, leaving 14 bases between them.

In its sample, this clonotype was seen many times. The V call is TRBV5-4, the J call TRBJ1-1; D unclear. Germline CDR1 is SGHNT and CDR2 is YYREEE (reference sequence). The CDR3 spans 14 residues. V was clipped by 5 bases and J by 5 bases, with 16 bases between them. The CDR3 sequence: CASRTASTPTEAFF. CDR3 sequence (DNA): TGTGCCAGCAGAACCGCCAGCACACCGACTGAAGCTTTCTTT.

The CDR3 reads CSASPPGGASNEKLFF. The CDR3 DNA follows: TGCAGTGCTAGTCCCCCAGGGGGCGCGTCTAATGAAAAACTGTTTTTT. J is TRBJ1-4 and V is TRBV20-1; TRBD1 matches at 8 bases. Germline values: CDR1 DFQATT, CDR2 SNEGSKA (reference sequence). V shed 3 bases and J 3 bases; nucleotides not matched to a gene: 9. The CDR3 consists of 16 residues.

This clonotype occurred a few times. The CDR3 nucleotides read TGTGCCAGCAGCCCATTCTCTGGAAACACCATATATTTT. Protein: CASSPFSGNTIYF. The gene calls are TRBV3-1 and TRBJ1-3, with D uncertain. V dropped 4 bases and J dropped 0 bases, with 4 bases sitting between them. The CDR3 is made up of 13 amino acids. The germline V gene has CDR1 LGHDT and CDR2 YNNKEL (reference sequence). The whole variable domain, remainder taken from reference TRBV3-1 and TRBJ1-3, is DTAVSQTPKYLVTQMGNDKSIKCEQNLGHDTMYWYKQDSKKFLKIMFSYNNKELIINETVPNRFSPKSPDKAHLNLHINSLELGDSAVYFCASSPFSGNTIYFGEGSWLTVV.

The chain carries TRBV9 and TRBJ1-1; TRBD1 matches at 7 bases. The CDR3 is 14 amino acids. Trimming cost V 0 bases and J 4 bases; bases outside gene matches: 3. Germline V gives CDR1 SGDLS, CDR2 YYNGEE. CDR3 amino acids: CASSVVEGATEAFF. CDR3 DNA: TGTGCCAGCAGCGTAGTCGAGGGGGCCACTGAAGCTTTCTTT.

The sample holds a few counts of this clonotype. J is TRBJ1-4 and V is TRBV7-6; D perhaps matches TRBD1 (5 bases). CDR3 size: 14 residues. The V and J ends lost 5 bases and 5 bases respectively, with 12 bases between them. Germline V gene lookup returns CDR1 SGHVS and CDR2 FNYEAQ. Here the CDR3 reads CASSPGQSNEKLFF. CDR3 bases: TGTGCCAGCAGCCCGGGGCAGAGCAATGAAAAACTGTTTTTT. Drawing the rest from reference TRBV7-6 and TRBJ1-4, the complete variable domain is GAGVSQSPRYKVTKRGQDVALRCDPISGHVSLYWYRQALGQGPEFLTYFNYEAQQDKSGLPNDRFSAERPEGSISTLTIQRTEQRDSAMYRCASSPGQSNEKLFFGSGTQLSVL.

This clonotype was seen many times. The V call is TRBV12-3 or TRBV12-4, the J call TRBJ2-7; D unclear. Between the trimmed V and J ends, which lost 2 bases and 2 bases, there was a span of 7 bases. The CDR3 extends over 13 amino acids. Written as DNA, the CDR3 is TGTGCCAGCAGTTTATCTTACACCTACGAGCAGTACTTC. Translated: CASSLSYTYEQYF.

Concerning this clonotype itself: The junction departs from germline at one end; a sequencing error may be responsible. V and J are TRBV12-3 or TRBV12-4 and TRBJ1-5, with D possibly TRBD1 on 6 matching bases. The CDR3 has 13 residues. The CDR3 DNA follows: TGTGCCAACAGTTTAAAGGGGGATCAGCCCCAGCATTTT. This translates into CANSLKGDQPQHF.

This clonotype was counted ten times or more. This chain uses TRBV7-3 with TRBJ2-1; tentative D call: TRBD2 (6 bases). This CDR3 is built from 15 residues. Germline V gives CDR1 SGHTA, CDR2 FQGTGA. The ends were cut back, 2 bases at V and 6 bases at J, with 14 bases in the middle. CDR3 amino acids: CASSLQVGSPNEQFF. CDR3 DNA: TGTGCCAGCAGCTTACAGGTCGGGAGCCCCAATGAGCAGTTCTTC.

This clonotype was counted ten times or more. The chain joins TRBV6-2 or TRBV6-3 to TRBJ1-2, with 8 bases matching TRBD1. This CDR3 has 14 residues. V trimming: 6 bases; J trimming: 3 bases; junction bases outside the gene matches: 6. Germline V gene data show CDR1 as MNHEY and CDR2 as SVGEGT. CDR3 sequence reads: CASRTQGVDYGYTF. Written as DNA, the CDR3 is TGTGCCAGCAGGACACAGGGGGTGGACTATGGCTACACCTTC.

This clonotype was recorded at least ten times. V gene TRBV25-1 combines with J gene TRBJ2-3, with D unclear. CDR3 length: 13 residues. V was pared by 3 bases and J by 2 bases, with 6 bases between. Germline V CDR1 and CDR2: MGHDK, SYGVNS. The CDR3, as DNA: TGTGCCAGCAGTGACCCCAACACAGATACGCAGTATTTT. Translating gives CASSDPNTDTQYF.

This clonotype was recorded many times. The CDR3 reads CASSSQGASGANVLTF. DNA of the CDR3: TGTGCCAGCAGTTCGCAGGGGGCGTCCGGGGCCAACGTCCTGACTTTC. V usage is TRBV6-5 and J usage is TRBJ2-6; 8 bases fit TRBD1. Trimming cost V 4 bases and J 4 bases; bases outside gene matches: 6. CDR1 is MNHEY, CDR2 SVGAGI, per germline. The CDR3 length is 16 residues.

There are a few counts of this clonotype. This rearrangement joins TRBV6-6 to TRBJ1-1; 10 nucleotides agree with TRBD1. The CDR3 totals 15 residues. The ends lost 2 bases at V and 3 bases at J; junction bases unmatched: 3. CDR1 and CDR2 (germline): MNHNY, SVGAGI (reference sequence). The DNA of the CDR3 is TGTGCCAGCAGTTACACCGGGACAGGGGACACTGAAGCTTTCTTT. Translation: CASSYTGTGDTEAFF.